What follows describes a single TCR beta chain. Antigen: not known. The sequenced template was RNA, covering the TCR beta CDR3 region. HTBI-primed first-round RT-PCR preceded second-round multiplex PCR. TCRdb ran MiXCR on the multiplex PCR reads and lists one entry per CDR3 protein. This table has 40,000 to 45,000 distinct CDR3 sequences, roughly half appearing once. The entry originates in a study of Graves' ophthalmopathy and Graves' hyperthyroidism. Findings and limits, study-wide: A majority of expanded thyroid clonotypes exceeding 0.001 frequency were likewise present in blood.

The CDR3 covers 12 residues. Germline CDR1 reads SQVTM; CDR2 reads ANQGSEA. The V gene lost 6 bases and the J gene lost 11 bases, with 18 bases spanning the gap. V is TRBV29-1 and J is TRBJ2-3; the D is unclear. The receptor was isolated from an adult man with Graves' ophthalmopathy. Sequencing was carried out using peripheral blood. CDR3 coding DNA: TGCAGCGTCGTCATAACCTACAATGAGCAGTATTTT. Amino acids: CSVVITYNEQYF.